This T cell receptor beta chain originates from a study of shared clonotypes between healthy human individuals. A CD45RA+ naive subset and a CD45RA-negative memory subset were split from CD4+ cells. Clones were sequenced by immunoSEQ multiplex PCR, and TCRdb holds only the in-frame ones, with some missing. This sample carries approximately 2.5 million clones, roughly 93% of them seen once, and the ten largest clones take 0.35% to 0.45%. V lost 4 bases to trimming and J lost 4 bases; unmatched junction nucleotides: 11. Germline-derived CDR1 and CDR2 are SGDLS and YYNGEE. This CDR3 has 17 residues. This TCR derives from a man aged 18 to 29 in good health. Some clones in this sample may be carry-over from other donors' samples. Sequenced: naive CD4+ T cells from PBMCs. Subset: CD45RA+ positively selected. The rearrangement links TRBV9 to TRBJ2-1; the match to TRBD2 covers 10 bases. CDR3 region: CASSPGLAAGRYNEQFF. The CDR3 DNA is TGTGCCAGCAGCCCAGGACTAGCGGCTGGAAGGTACAATGAGCAGTTCTTC.